This is a list of T cell receptor beta chains from one sample in a study of cytomegalovirus exposure and HLA in healthy donors. The data were produced by immunoSEQ multiplex PCR, yet TCRdb's version contains in-frame clones alone and is incomplete. The sample has 150,000 to 200,000 clones, less than 90% seen once. Material: PBMCs. The receptors were sampled from a girl in the first two years of life in good health and CMV-seronegative. Each CDR3 is given with its conserved first and last residue. D genes are given only for firm matches. Part of the rows lack a size; the others show once, few, many or a class for expanded clones.

d_call,clone_size,j_call,v_call,cdr3_nt,cdr3_aa
TRBD1,NA,TRBJ2-7,TRBV7-9,TGTGCCAGCAGCTTACGTGGGACAGGGGGGCACGAGCAGTACTTC,CASSLRGTGGHEQYF
NA,NA,TRBJ1-5,TRBV2,TGTGCCAGCAGTGTTGAGGGTAGCAATCAGCCCCAGCATTTT,CASSVEGSNQPQHF
NA,NA,TRBJ2-1,TRBV2,TGTGCCACCAAACTTGATTACAATGAGCAGTTCTTC,CATKLDYNEQFF
NA,few,TRBJ1-3,TRBV2,TGTGCCAGCAGTACCTACAGGGCCACAGGAAACACCATATATTTT,CASSTYRATGNTIYF
TRBD1,once,TRBJ2-5,TRBV7-9,TGTGCCAGCAGCCCCTTAGACCAGGGGGAGAGAGAGACCCAGTACTTC,CASSPLDQGERETQYF
NA,NA,TRBJ2-7,TRBV19,TGTGCCAGTAGCCTCGAGTCGACAGGATCCACCTACGAGCAGTACTTC,CASSLESTGSTYEQYF
NA,NA,TRBJ2-5,TRBV10-3,TGTGCCATCAGTGAAGGCGGGCGGGTAGGGACCCAGTACTTC,CAISEGGRVGTQYF
TRBD1,few,TRBJ2-7,TRBV18,TGTGCCAGCTCACCGGGGCGGGGACAGGGAGCCTACGAGCAGTACTTC,CASSPGRGQGAYEQYF
TRBD2,NA,TRBJ2-3,TRBV6-1,TGTGCCAGCAGCCCGGGACTAGTCTCAGATACGCAGTATTTT,CASSPGLVSDTQYF
TRBD1,NA,TRBJ2-7,TRBV5-6,TGTGCCAGCAGCTTGGGGGACAGGCTATTCTACGAGCAGTACTTC,CASSLGDRLFYEQYF
TRBD1,NA,TRBJ2-5,TRBV18,TGTGCCAGCTCACCGGGACAGGGGCGTACGGGGTACCAAGAGACCCAGTACTTC,CASSPGQGRTGYQETQYF
TRBD2,NA,TRBJ2-3,TRBV9,TGTGCCAGCAGCGTAGGGGGCGGGAGAGCAGATACGCAGTATTTT,CASSVGGGRADTQYF